This T cell receptor beta chain was captured in a study of blood T cell repertoires in COVID-19. Study in general: Acute and convalescent COVID-19 specimens originated in the United States, Italy and Spain.

Original data processing: Amplification of reference gene primers provided the estimated nucleated cell counts. TCRdb's copy holds only in-frame clones and misses some; the assay was immunoSEQ multiplex PCR. Clonal size and the V and J genes are those of that table, whereas D and trimming came from the DNA. The table shows about 96,000 clones, with 80% occurring only once. The source material was peripheral blood. The TCR was taken from a man between 45 and 60 years old who had recovered from COVID-19.

The CDR3: CASSQDPAHEGTEAFF. Written as DNA, the CDR3 is TGCGCCAGCAGCCAAGATCCAGCTCACGAGGGCACTGAAGCTTTCTTT. V is TRBV4-3 and J is TRBJ1-1; D is undetermined. The CDR3 is made up of 16 amino acids. V was clipped by 0 bases and J by 4 bases, with 15 bases between them. Germline-derived CDR1 and CDR2 are LGHNA and YSLEER.